This T cell receptor (beta chain) was sequenced in a study of T cell changes during pregnancy in multiple sclerosis. V lost 1 base, J lost 4 bases, and 6 bases stayed unmatched. The CDR3 runs to 17 residues. Germline CDR1 is LGHNA and CDR2 is YNFKEQ. The assay was immunoSEQ multiplex PCR, and TCRdb's table has in-frame clones only and misses some. Of tens of thousands of clones listed, around nine tenths are singletons. This clonotype originated in a female donor in good health, enrolled as a control in a pregnancy study. Sequencing used peripheral blood, obtained in the second trimester of pregnancy. J is TRBJ2-3 and V is TRBV4-2; TRBD2 agrees at 12 bases. In DNA, the CDR3 is TGTGCCAGCAGCCAAGGGGGGTCTAGCGGGGGGGCAGATACGCAGTATTTT. This encodes CASSQGGSSGGADTQYF.